This T cell receptor beta chain was recorded in a study of blood T cell repertoires in COVID-19. As for the study in general: Whether acute or convalescent, the COVID-19 samples came from the United States, Italy and Spain. PBMCs, B-cell-depleted T cells, or T cells were the source of the cDNA or gDNA that made up the material.

The protocol was immunoSEQ multiplex PCR, while the TCRdb copy is restricted to in-frame clones and leaves out a portion. The sample yields under 500,000 clones, roughly nine tenths seen once. Material: PBMCs or T cells enriched from blood (not recorded which). This sequence originates from a woman in her late teens or twenties with acute COVID-19.

As DNA, the CDR3 is TGTGCCAGCAGTTTGGCGGGGGGCTTTTACTACGAGCAGTACTTC. It specifies CASSLAGGFYYEQYF. This chain joins TRBV27 and TRBJ2-7; 8 nucleotides line up with TRBD2. CDR1 and CDR2 (germline): MNHEY, SMNVEV (reference sequence). The CDR3 runs to 15 residues. The V and J ends lost 3 bases and 3 bases, in that order; junction bases with no gene match: 7.